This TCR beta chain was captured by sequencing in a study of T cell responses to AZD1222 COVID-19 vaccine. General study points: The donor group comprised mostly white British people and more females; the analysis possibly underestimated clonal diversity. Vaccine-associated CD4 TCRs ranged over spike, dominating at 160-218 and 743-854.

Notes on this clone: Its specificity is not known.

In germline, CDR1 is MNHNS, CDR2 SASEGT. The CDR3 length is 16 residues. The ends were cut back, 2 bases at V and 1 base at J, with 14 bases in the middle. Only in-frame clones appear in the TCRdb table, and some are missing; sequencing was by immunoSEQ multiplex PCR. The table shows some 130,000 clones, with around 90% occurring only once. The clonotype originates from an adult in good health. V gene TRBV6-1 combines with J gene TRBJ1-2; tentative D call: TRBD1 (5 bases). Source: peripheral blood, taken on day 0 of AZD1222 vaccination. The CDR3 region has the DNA TGTGCCAGCAGTGAAAGGGGATCATCCGGTAACTATGGCTACACCTTC. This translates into CASSERGSSGNYGYTF.